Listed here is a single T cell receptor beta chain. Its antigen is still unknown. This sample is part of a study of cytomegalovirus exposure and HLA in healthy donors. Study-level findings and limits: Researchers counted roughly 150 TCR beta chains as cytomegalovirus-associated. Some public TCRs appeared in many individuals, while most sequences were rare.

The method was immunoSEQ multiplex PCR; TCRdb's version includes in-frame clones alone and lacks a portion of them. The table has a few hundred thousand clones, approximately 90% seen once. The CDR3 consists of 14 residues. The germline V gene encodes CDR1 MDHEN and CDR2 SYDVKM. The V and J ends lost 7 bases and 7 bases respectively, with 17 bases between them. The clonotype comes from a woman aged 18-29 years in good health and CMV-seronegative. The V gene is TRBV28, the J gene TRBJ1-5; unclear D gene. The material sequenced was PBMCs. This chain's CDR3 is CASTNGLPEQPQHF. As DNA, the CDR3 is TGTGCCAGCACCAACGGTCTCCCCGAACAGCCCCAGCATTTT.